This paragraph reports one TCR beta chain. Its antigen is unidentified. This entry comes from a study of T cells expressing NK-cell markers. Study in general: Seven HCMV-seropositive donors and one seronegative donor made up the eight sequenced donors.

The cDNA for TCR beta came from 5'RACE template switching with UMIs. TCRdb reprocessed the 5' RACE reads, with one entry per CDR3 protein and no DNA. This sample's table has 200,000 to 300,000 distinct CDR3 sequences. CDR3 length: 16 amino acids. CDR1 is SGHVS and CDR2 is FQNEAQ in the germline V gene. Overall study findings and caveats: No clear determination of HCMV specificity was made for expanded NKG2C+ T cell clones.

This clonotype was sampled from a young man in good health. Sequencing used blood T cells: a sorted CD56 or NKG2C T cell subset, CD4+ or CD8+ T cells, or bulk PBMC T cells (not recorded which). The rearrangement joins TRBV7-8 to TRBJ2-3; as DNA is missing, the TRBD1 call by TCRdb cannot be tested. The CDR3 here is CASSLEGSWGPDTQYF.